These 27 T cell receptor beta chains were sequenced from one sample in a study of chemoradiotherapy in HPV16-positive cancers. Libraries were prepared by immunoSEQ multiplex PCR; TCRdb keeps only in-frame clonotypes and omits some of them. This table holds about 25,000 clones, around 90% found once. This specimen consisted of blood, obtained from a patient who underwent chemoradiotherapy. The source of these receptors is a human donor with HPV-associated anogenital cancer.

The chain is built from TRBV6-6 and TRBJ2-1, with TRBD1 identical over 7 bases. Trimming took 6 bases from V and 6 from J; bases not matched to a gene: 11. This CDR3 spans 15 amino acids. CDR1 is MNHNY, CDR2 SVGAGI, per germline (reference sequence). The CDR3 here is CASSPGTAPLNEQFF. CDR3 bases: TGTGCCAGCAGCCCCGGGACAGCGCCCCTCAATGAGCAGTTCTTC.

The chain employs TRBV7-9 and TRBJ2-5; D ambiguous. Germline-derived CDR1 and CDR2 are SEHNR and FQNEAQ (reference sequence). The CDR3 has 12 residues. V gave up 3 bases and J gave up 1 base, with 3 bases separating them. The chain's CDR3 is CASSLAQETQYF. Here the CDR3 DNA reads TGTGCCAGCAGCTTGGCCCAAGAGACCCAGTACTTC.

V and J are TRBV4-3 and TRBJ2-7; 7 nucleotides line up with TRBD2. This CDR3 spans 18 amino acids. Germline CDR1 reads LGHNA; CDR2 reads YSLEER. V trimming: 0 bases; J trimming: 3 bases; junction bases outside the gene matches: 14. The CDR3 protein is CASSQDFDYSGQNYEQYF. As DNA, the CDR3 is TGCGCCAGCAGCCAAGATTTTGACTATAGCGGGCAAAACTACGAGCAGTACTTC.

J is TRBJ1-4 and V is TRBV18; TRBD1 matches 9 bases. Germline lookup yields CDR1 KGHSH and CDR2 LQKENI. This CDR3 is 15 amino acids long. V gave up 4 bases and J gave up 5 bases; unmatched junction bases: 5. The CDR3 protein is CASSQTGGKNEKLFF. CDR3 in DNA: TGTGCCAGCTCACAGACAGGGGGGAAGAATGAAAAACTGTTTTTT.

CDR3 in amino acids: CASSTLTGQGNFYEQYF. The CDR3 nucleotides read TGTGCCAGTAGTACTCTAACTGGACAGGGTAACTTCTACGAGCAGTACTTC. This chain links TRBV19 with TRBJ2-7; 8 nucleotides align to TRBD1. This CDR3 region has 17 residues. Per the germline V gene, CDR1 is LNHDA and CDR2 is SQIVND (reference sequence). V shed 4 bases and J 3 bases; nucleotides not matched to a gene: 14.

This clone was picked up a small number of times. The rearrangement uses TRBV11-2 and TRBJ2-2; D call uncertain. Germline CDR1 SGHAT, CDR2 FQNNGV. Trimming shortened V by 5 bases and J by 7 bases, and 8 bases separated the two germline ends. The CDR3 is made up of 12 amino acids. CDR3 coding DNA: TGTGCCAGCAGCCCCCAAGGCGGGGAGCTGTTTTTT. Amino acids: CASSPQGGELFF. Full variable domain (remainder filled in from reference TRBV11-2 and TRBJ2-2): EAGVAQSPRYKIIEKRQSVAFWCNPISGHATLYWYQQILGQGPKLLIQFQNNGVVDDSQLPKDRFSAERLKGVDSTLKIQPAKLEDSAVYLCASSPQGGELFFGEGSRLTVL.

V and J are TRBV11-3 and TRBJ2-3, with unresolved D. CDR3 size: 14 residues. Germline V gene data show CDR1 as SGHNT and CDR2 as YENEEA. Trimming removed 1 base at V and 0 bases at J, with 5 bases between. The chain's CDR3 is CASSLGTSTDTQYF. In DNA form, the CDR3 reads TGTGCCAGCAGCTTAGGTACTAGCACAGATACGCAGTATTTT.

The J gene is TRBJ1-1, the V gene TRBV15; unclear D gene. This CDR3 spans 15 amino acids. The germline V gene has CDR1 LNHNV and CDR2 YYDKDF (reference sequence). V was cut by 2 bases and J by 4 bases, with 14 bases left in between. DNA for the CDR3: TGTGCCACCAGCAGACGGCTCGGTTCGGCCACTGAAGCTTTCTTT. Translating it yields CATSRRLGSATEAFF. The full variable domain, its missing parts supplied by reference TRBV15 and TRBJ1-1, is DAMVIQNPRYQVTQFGKPVTLSCSQTLNHNVMYWYQQKSSQAPKLLFHYYDKDFNNEADTPDNFQSRRPNTSFCFLDIRSPGLGDTAMYLCATSRRLGSATEAFFGQGTRLTVV.

The gene calls are TRBV9 and TRBJ1-1, with 7 nucleotides matching TRBD1. Trimming removed 0 bases from V and 3 bases from J; junction bases left unmatched: 5. Germline CDR1 is SGDLS and CDR2 is YYNGEE. The CDR3 sequence is 15 residues long. Here the CDR3 DNA reads TGTGCCAGCAGCGTAGGACAGGGAGTATACACTGAAGCTTTCTTT. Its protein product is CASSVGQGVYTEAFF.

This chain joins TRBV7-2 and TRBJ2-5; 8 positions match TRBD1. The V segment lost 5 bases and the J segment 2 bases; nucleotides outside the gene matches: 4. The germline CDR1 and CDR2 sequences are SGHTA and FQGNSA. The CDR3 sequence is 14 residues long. CDR3 loop: CASSPRDRQETQYF. The DNA for the CDR3 is TGTGCCAGCAGCCCACGGGACAGGCAAGAGACCCAGTACTTC.

This clone was counted once. The rearrangement links TRBV7-2 to TRBJ1-3; possible D gene TRBD1, 5 bases. Germline loops: CDR1 SGHTA, CDR2 FQGNSA. Between the trimmed V and J ends, which lost 5 bases and 0 bases, there was a span of 14 bases. The CDR3 extends over 16 amino acids. The CDR3 sequence: CASSRPDINSGNTIYF. CDR3 DNA: TGTGCCAGCAGCCGGCCGGACATCAACTCTGGAAACACCATATATTTT.

This clone showed up just once. The V gene is TRBV5-6, the J gene TRBJ2-7, with D maybe TRBD1 (6 bases). Germline V lookup: CDR1 SGHDT, CDR2 YYEEEE. CDR3 length equals 13 residues. Trimming removed 4 bases from V and 3 bases from J, with 11 bases in between. DNA of the CDR3: TGTGCCAGCAGCACAACAGGGATCTACGAGCAGTACTTC. Amino acids: CASSTTGIYEQYF.

The gene calls are TRBV30 and TRBJ2-1; TRBD1 aligns across 11 bases. The CDR3 totals 15 residues. CDR1 is GTSNPN, CDR2 SVGIG, per germline (reference sequence). With V trimmed by 5 bases and J by 6 bases, 9 bases remained unmatched. The DNA of the CDR3 is TGTGCCTGGCGCCGGACAGGGGGCTTCGGCAATGAGCAGTTCTTC. Translation gives CAWRRTGGFGNEQFF.

The chain joins TRBV29-1 to TRBJ1-2, with 7 bases that match TRBD1. Germline V gene data show CDR1 as SQVTM and CDR2 as ANQGSEA. V lost 7 bases and J lost 5; bases outside the gene matches: 10. This CDR3 contains 13 residues. This CDR3 is CSDLRPGGYGYTF. CDR3 nucleotide sequence: TGCAGCGACCTGAGGCCAGGGGGTTATGGCTACACCTTC.

This clone was found once. This sequence joins TRBV27 and TRBJ1-5, with D unresolved. V lost 5 bases, J lost 5 bases, and 10 bases lay in between. Germline-derived CDR1 and CDR2 are MNHEY and SMNVEV (reference sequence). The CDR3 is made up of 13 amino acids. The CDR3 here is CASSLDRDQPQHF. Here the CDR3 DNA reads TGTGCCAGCAGTCTTGACCGAGATCAGCCCCAGCATTTT.

CDR3 sequence (DNA): TGCGCCAGCAGCCAGGACGGGGGGGGCAATCAGCCCCAGCATTTT. Its protein is CASSQDGGGNQPQHF. This chain uses TRBV4-3 with TRBJ1-5; possibly TRBD1 for D (5 bases). CDR3 length: 15 amino acids. Germline V gives CDR1 LGHNA, CDR2 YSLEER. Trimming took off 3 bases at V and 2 bases at J, with 11 bases between the two ends.

This sequence joins TRBV6-5 and TRBJ2-3, with 9 bases that match TRBD2. This CDR3 has 12 residues. Germline lookup yields CDR1 MNHEY and CDR2 SVGAGI. The trim removed 8 bases at V and 6 bases at J, leaving 3 bases unmatched. The CDR3 DNA sequence: TGTGCCAGCGGGACTAGCAGGGATACGCAGTATTTT. Amino acids: CASGTSRDTQYF.

This chain links TRBV19 with TRBJ1-1; 7 bases are a match to TRBD1. CDR1 and CDR2 (germline): LNHDA, SQIVND (reference sequence). J lost 6 bases, V lost 3 bases, and 10 bases had no gene match. The CDR3 extends over 15 amino acids. Here the CDR3 reads CASSMDQGDLAEAFF. DNA for the CDR3: TGTGCCAGTAGTATGGATCAGGGGGATCTCGCTGAAGCTTTCTTT.

This clone appeared a single time. The rearrangement links TRBV7-9 to TRBJ2-1; D possibly corresponds to TRBD1 (7 bases). Germline lookup yields CDR1 SEHNR and CDR2 FQNEAQ (reference sequence). The ends were cut back, 3 bases at V and 7 bases at J, with 10 bases in the middle. The CDR3 runs to 13 residues. As DNA, the CDR3 is TGTGCCAGCAGCTTGGCAGGGGGGAATGAGCAGTTCTTC. Its protein product is CASSLAGGNEQFF.

As for this clone: A read error may produce the germline difference seen at one junction end. The chain links TRBV18 to TRBJ1-2; a possible D gene is TRBD1 (6 bases). CDR1 is KGHSH and CDR2 is LQKENI in the germline V gene. This CDR3 is built from 14 residues. The CDR3 region has the DNA TGTGCCAGCACACCGGACAGTAACTTCTATGGCTACACCTTC. Translating gives CASTPDSNFYGYTF.

This clone was seen only once. The V gene is TRBV10-3, the J gene TRBJ2-1; TRBD2 agrees at 14 bases. Germline V lookup: CDR1 ENHRY, CDR2 SYGVKD. With V trimmed by 0 bases and J by 3 bases, 4 bases remained unmatched. The length of the CDR3 is 18 residues. In DNA, the CDR3 is TGTGCCATCAGTGAGTCCCGGGGACTAGCGGGAGTCTACAATGAGCAGTTCTTC. This translates into CAISESRGLAGVYNEQFF.

CDR3 in DNA: TGTGCCACCAGCAGCACGCGGACTGTACCTATTTACGAGCAGTACTTC. Amino acids: CATSSTRTVPIYEQYF. J is TRBJ2-7 and V is TRBV15; D is perhaps TRBD2 (5 bases). The CDR3 extends over 16 amino acids. The V gene's germline CDR1 is LNHNV and CDR2 YYDKDF (reference sequence). Trimming removed 3 bases at V and 4 bases at J, with 19 bases between. The full variable domain, completed using reference TRBV15 and TRBJ2-7, is DAMVIQNPRYQVTQFGKPVTLSCSQTLNHNVMYWYQQKSSQAPKLLFHYYDKDFNNEADTPDNFQSRRPNTSFCFLDIRSPGLGDTAMYLCATSSTRTVPIYEQYFGPGTRLTVT.

The chain is built from TRBV7-8 and TRBJ1-6; 8 bases agree with TRBD1. The CDR3 has 17 residues. The V gene end was trimmed by 4 bases and the J gene end by 8 bases; junction bases not matched to a gene: 13. Germline V lookup: CDR1 SGHVS, CDR2 FQNEAQ. As DNA, the CDR3 is TGTGCCAGCAGCTCTATAACCTTCGGGACAGGAGATTCACCCCTCCACTTT. It yields the protein CASSSITFGTGDSPLHF.

V gene TRBV6-9 combines with J gene TRBJ2-7; no definite D call. The CDR3 is 12 amino acids. Trimming took 6 bases from V and 6 from J, leaving 12 bases between them. Germline V CDR1 and CDR2: MNHGY, SVAAGI. In DNA, the CDR3 is TGTGCCAGCAGAAACCTAGACGCCGAGCAGTACTTC. This codes for CASRNLDAEQYF.

The chain recombines TRBV4-1 with TRBJ2-7, with D hard to call. Trimming left V 0 bases short and J 5 bases short, with 14 bases between. The CDR3 length is 15 residues. Germline V gene data show CDR1 as MGHRA and CDR2 as YSYEKL. CDR3 residues: CASSQDRPLSHEQYF. CDR3 nucleotides: TGCGCCAGCAGCCAAGATCGGCCCCTTTCCCACGAGCAGTACTTC.

The CDR3 here is CATSRGLYTDTQYF. In DNA, the CDR3 is TGTGCCACCAGCAGAGGTCTATACACAGATACGCAGTATTTT. The chain combines TRBV15 with TRBJ2-3; D is undetermined. Germline CDR1 is LNHNV and CDR2 is YYDKDF (reference sequence). V was pared by 1 base and J by 2 bases, with 7 bases between. The CDR3 is made up of 14 amino acids.

The chain is built from TRBV7-6 and TRBJ2-1, with D perhaps matching TRBD1 (6 bases). Trimming took off 5 bases at V and 2 bases at J, with 13 bases between the two ends. The CDR3 contains 15 residues. From germline, CDR1 is SGHVS and CDR2 FNYEAQ. For the CDR3, the DNA is TGTGCCAGCAGCGTCCCCAGGGGTACCTACAATGAGCAGTTCTTC. Amino acid sequence: CASSVPRGTYNEQFF.